The 29 T cell receptor beta chains below all came from one sample that was sequenced in a study of naive and memory T cell subsets. An equimolar mix of two oligonucleotides served as the beta constant-region primer for TRBC1 and TRBC2. MiXCR, run by TCRdb on the UMI-ligation and nested PCR reads, gives a single entry per CDR3 protein. The table has 65,000 to 85,000 distinct CDR3 sequences, about 12% seen once; the top ten hold about 0.9%. Material for sequencing was central memory CD4+ T cells from blood. These receptor sequences come from a human donor in good health.

This clonotype was detected only a few times. V usage is TRBV20-1 and J usage is TRBJ2-7; D is unclear. V was shortened by 5 bases and J by 3 bases, with 8 bases between the two germline ends. Germline CDR1 reads DFQATT; CDR2 reads SNEGSKA (reference sequence). The CDR3 length is 11 residues. This CDR3 reads CSARPDYEQYF. DNA for the CDR3: TGCAGTGCTCGGCCAGACTACGAGCAGTACTTC.

The V call is TRBV24-1, the J call TRBJ2-5; maybe TRBD1 (5 bases). The CDR3 length is 12 residues. CDR1 is KGHDR and CDR2 is SFDVKD in the germline V gene. The V and J ends lost 2 bases and 9 bases respectively, with 9 bases between them. This chain's CDR3 is CATSDSWGAQYF. The CDR3 DNA follows: TGTGCCACCAGTGATTCGTGGGGCGCCCAGTACTTC.

The rearrangement uses TRBV6-5 and TRBJ2-3, with 7 bases identical to TRBD2. Germline-derived CDR1 and CDR2 are MNHEY and SVGAGI. The CDR3 extends over 18 amino acids. Trimming removed 6 bases from V and 3 bases from J; junction bases left unmatched: 18. The CDR3 protein is CASRGAFLGGGGTDTQYF. CDR3 DNA sequence: TGTGCCAGCAGGGGAGCGTTCTTGGGCGGGGGTGGTACAGATACGCAGTATTTT.

V and J are TRBV18 and TRBJ2-7; 8 bases map to TRBD2. With 0 bases clipped from V and 1 base from J, the junction kept 8 bases outside the gene matches. The CDR3 consists of 17 residues. Germline V gene data show CDR1 as KGHSH and CDR2 as LQKENI. CDR3 in DNA: TGTGCCAGCTCACCACCCTTCGGGGGGGGGCTATCCTACGAGCAGTACTTC. As protein: CASSPPFGGGLSYEQYF.

This clonotype was seen only a few times. At one boundary the junction diverges from the germline segment, which might be a read error. V usage is TRBV12-3 or TRBV12-4 and J usage is TRBJ2-7; 9 bases line up with TRBD2. This CDR3 comprises 12 residues. CDR3 sequence (DNA): TGTGCCAGCAGTGTAGCGGGAGAGCGGCAGTACTTC. This gives the protein CASSVAGERQYF.

This clonotype was detected many times. The chain uses TRBV20-1 and TRBJ2-7; tentatively, D is TRBD2 (6 bases). The length of the CDR3 is 13 residues. Trimming stripped 3 bases from V and 4 bases from J, with 13 bases between. Germline-derived CDR1 and CDR2 are DFQATT and SNEGSKA (reference sequence). CDR3 DNA: TGCAGTGCTAGTACGGGGGACGGTTACGAGCAGTACTTC. This gives the protein CSASTGDGYEQYF.

This clonotype was counted only a few times. This chain connects TRBV2 to TRBJ2-2; 8 bases line up with TRBD2. J was trimmed by 1 base and V by 8 bases; bases with no gene match: 3. This CDR3 region has 14 residues. From germline, CDR1 is SNHLY and CDR2 FYNNEI. The DNA of the CDR3 is TGTGCCAGCGTCGGGGGGGTGAACACCGGGGAGCTGTTTTTT. The encoded protein is CASVGGVNTGELFF.

The genes are TRBV5-4 and TRBJ1-4; D unclear. Trimming left V 4 bases short and J 10 bases short, with 14 bases between. Germline V gives CDR1 SGHNT, CDR2 YYREEE (reference sequence). The CDR3 has 13 residues. The DNA of the CDR3 is TGTGCCAGCAGCCGGGATGAGGAAGGAAAACTGTTTTTT. This codes for CASSRDEEGKLFF.

This clonotype was picked up a small number of times. The chain has TRBV14 and TRBJ2-1, with 11 bases fitting TRBD2. The CDR3 covers 17 residues. The V gene's germline CDR1 is SGHDN and CDR2 FVKESK. The V segment lost 5 bases and the J segment 7 bases; nucleotides outside the gene matches: 13. DNA for the CDR3: TGTGCCAGCAGCACTATCCGACTAGCGGGATCTAAAAATGAGCAGTTCTTC. Translated, it gives CASSTIRLAGSKNEQFF.

The rearrangement links TRBV7-2 to TRBJ2-7; 7 bases align to TRBD2. The germline gives CDR1 SGHTA, CDR2 FQGNSA. The CDR3 is made up of 14 amino acids. V lost 3 bases and J lost 10; bases outside the gene matches: 12. In DNA form, the CDR3 reads TGTGCCAGCAGCTTGGACCAGCGGGACTTTTCTCAGTACTTC. Its translation is CASSLDQRDFSQYF.

The CDR3 here is CASSRRQGGYGYTF. CDR3 coding DNA: TGTGCCAGCAGCCGCCGACAGGGAGGCTATGGCTACACCTTC. The V call is TRBV11-2, the J call TRBJ1-2; 7 bases are shared with TRBD1. CDR1 and CDR2 (germline): SGHAT, FQNNGV. J lost 4 bases, V lost 5 bases, and 7 bases had no gene match. This CDR3 spans 14 amino acids.

The chain links TRBV10-3 to TRBJ2-1; 7 positions match TRBD2. Germline assignment: CDR1 ENHRY and CDR2 SYGVKD. Germline trimming cut 11 bases from V and 0 bases from J; bases unmatched to any gene: 1. CDR3 size: 12 residues. The CDR3 loop reads CAGGSSYNEQFF. The CDR3, as DNA: TGTGCCGGCGGGAGCTCCTACAATGAGCAGTTCTTC.

The chain couples TRBV3-1 to TRBJ2-6; 8 nucleotides line up with TRBD2. CDR3 length: 18 amino acids. Germline V gene sequence: CDR1 LGHDT, CDR2 YNNKEL (reference sequence). V was pared by 1 base and J by 0 bases, with 5 bases of the junction left unmatched. Here the CDR3 DNA reads TGTGCCAGCAGCCAAGCTGCGGGGACTAGCTCTGGGGCCAACGTCCTGACTTTC. Translation gives CASSQAAGTSSGANVLTF.

This chain joins TRBV7-9 and TRBJ2-1, with 8 bases that match TRBD2. V dropped 4 bases and J dropped 9; count of bases not matched to a gene: 8. Germline V gene sequence: CDR1 SEHNR, CDR2 FQNEAQ (reference sequence). The CDR3 covers 14 residues. CDR3 DNA: TGTGCCAGCAGCTCACAGCGGGAGAACGGTGAGCAGTTCTTC. It is translated as CASSSQRENGEQFF.

V gene TRBV4-1 combines with J gene TRBJ1-5, with D perhaps TRBD1 (6 bases). CDR1 is MGHRA and CDR2 is YSYEKL in the germline V gene. The CDR3 length is 12 residues. The V end was cut by 0 bases, the J end by 9 bases, with 6 bases between. CDR3 loop: CASSQEQGPQHF. Here the CDR3 DNA reads TGCGCCAGCAGCCAAGAACAGGGGCCCCAGCATTTT.

V usage is TRBV6-2 or TRBV6-3 and J usage is TRBJ2-4; no clear D. CDR1 is MNHEY and CDR2 is SVGEGT in the germline V gene. Deletions cut 6 bases from V and 1 base from J, with 13 bases between. This CDR3 is 15 amino acids long. The CDR3 DNA is TGTGCCAGCAGAACCTCAATATCGGCCAAAAACATTCAGTACTTC. It is translated as CASRTSISAKNIQYF.

There are a few counts of this clonotype. The rearrangement joins TRBV9 to TRBJ2-1; TRBD1 matches at 7 bases. CDR3 size: 15 residues. Looked up from germline, CDR1 is SGDLS and CDR2 is YYNGEE. The ends lost 4 bases at V and 2 bases at J; junction bases unmatched: 6. CDR3 sequence (DNA): TGTGCCAGCAGCACCGGACAGGCTGCCTACAATGAGCAGTTCTTC. As protein: CASSTGQAAYNEQFF.

The gene calls are TRBV29-1 and TRBJ2-6; 8 bases align to TRBD2. The germline V gene encodes CDR1 SQVTM and CDR2 ANQGSEA. The CDR3 runs to 17 residues. With V trimmed by 5 bases and J by 4 bases, 13 bases remained unmatched. The CDR3 DNA follows: TGCAGCGTTCCGTTGACTAGCGCGATCTCGGGGGCCAACGTCCTGACTTTC. Translated: CSVPLTSAISGANVLTF.

This clonotype was found a few times. This sequence joins TRBV3-1 and TRBJ2-7, with D perhaps TRBD2 (6 bases). The CDR3 is made up of 14 amino acids. V shed 1 base and J shed 7 bases, with 14 bases lying between them. CDR1 and CDR2 (germline): LGHDT, YNNKEL (reference sequence). CDR3: CASSQGTSGREQYF. In nucleotides, the CDR3 is TGTGCCAGCAGCCAAGGTACCAGTGGGAGGGAGCAGTACTTC.

The chain couples TRBV12-3 or TRBV12-4 to TRBJ1-4, with D hard to call. Trimming took off 0 bases at V and 6 bases at J, with 8 bases between the two ends. This CDR3 has 14 residues. CDR3 loop: CASSLAPAYEKLFF. The CDR3 DNA sequence: TGTGCCAGCAGTTTAGCGCCAGCGTATGAAAAACTGTTTTTT.

This clonotype was seen repeatedly, ten times or more. CDR3 region: CASSLALLRGTGELFF. The CDR3 DNA sequence: TGTGCCAGCAGCTTAGCCTTACTCCGCGGGACCGGGGAGCTGTTTTTT. The chain links TRBV11-3 to TRBJ2-2; possibly TRBD2 for D (5 bases). Germline CDR1 reads SGHNT; CDR2 reads YENEEA. V lost 1 base, J lost 5 bases, and 14 bases lay in between. The CDR3 has 16 residues.

The rearrangement joins TRBV6-1 to TRBJ1-4; the match to TRBD1 covers 7 bases. The CDR3 covers 13 residues. The V and J ends lost 6 bases and 6 bases, in that order; junction bases with no gene match: 4. The germline gives CDR1 MNHNS, CDR2 SASEGT. CDR3 protein: CASRRDSDEKLFF. The CDR3, as DNA: TGTGCCAGCAGGCGGGACAGCGATGAAAAACTGTTTTTT.

This rearrangement joins TRBV21-1 to TRBJ1-2; TRBD1 is the table's D call, not checked against the DNA. TRBV21-1 is classified as a pseudogene. This CDR3 is 17 amino acids long. CDR3 sequence (DNA): TGTGCCAGCAGCGCGCGAAAAGTGCAGGGGAATCGGTATGGCTACACCTTC. It yields the protein CASSARKVQGNRYGYTF.

This clonotype was observed a handful of times. The CDR3 is CASSRGGQGGTNEQFF. The CDR3 DNA reads TGCGCCAGCAGCAGGGGCGGACAGGGAGGCACAAATGAGCAGTTCTTC. The gene calls are TRBV5-1 and TRBJ2-1, with TRBD1 matching over 8 bases. The CDR3 length is 16 residues. V dropped 4 bases and J dropped 7; count of bases not matched to a gene: 13. From germline, CDR1 is SGHRS and CDR2 YFSETQ.

This clonotype was seen more than once but under ten times. This rearrangement joins TRBV7-8 to TRBJ1-1; unclear D gene. V gave up 5 bases and J gave up 1 base, with 8 bases separating them. Germline V lookup: CDR1 SGHVS, CDR2 FQNEAQ. The CDR3 loop spans 13 amino acids. For the CDR3, the DNA is TGTGCCAGCAGCAAGGACGGGAACACTGAAGCTTTCTTT. The encoded protein is CASSKDGNTEAFF. The complete variable domain, with remaining parts taken from reference TRBV7-8 and TRBJ1-1, reads GAGVSQSPRYKVAKRGQDVALRCDPISGHVSLFWYQQALGQGPEFLTYFQNEAQLDKSGLPSDRFFAERPEGSVSTLKIQRTQQEDSAVYLCASSKDGNTEAFFGQGTRLTVV.

The chain is built from TRBV20-1 and TRBJ2-7, with a possible D match to TRBD2 (6 bases). V was cut by 3 bases and J by 0 bases, with 18 bases left in between. The V gene's germline CDR1 is DFQATT and CDR2 SNEGSKA (reference sequence). There are 16 residues in the CDR3. DNA of the CDR3: TGCAGTGCTAGGGGACCCTTTGCAGCGGGCTCCTACGAGCAGTACTTC. It translates to CSARGPFAAGSYEQYF.

This clonotype was counted only a few times. The chain employs TRBV10-2 and TRBJ2-1; D remains ambiguous. CDR1 and CDR2 from the germline V gene are WSHSY and SAAADI. The CDR3 totals 10 residues. The germline V and J ends were trimmed by 8 bases and 6 bases, with 5 bases remaining between them. The DNA of the CDR3 is TGCGCCAGCCCTAGCAATGAGCAGTTCTTC. Its protein product is CASPSNEQFF.

This clonotype was detected a few times. V usage is TRBV7-2 and J usage is TRBJ1-5, with D uncertain. The CDR3 is 15 residues long. CDR1 is SGHTA and CDR2 is FQGNSA in the germline V gene. The V and J ends lost 0 bases and 7 bases respectively, with 13 bases between them. This CDR3 is CASSLALGSVQPQHF. The CDR3 nucleotides are TGTGCCAGCAGCTTAGCGCTGGGAAGTGTGCAGCCCCAGCATTTT.

The rearrangement links TRBV7-2 to TRBJ2-2; 7 bases match TRBD1. V was clipped by 7 bases and J by 6 bases; unmatched bases: 5. CDR3 length equals 13 residues. The germline V gene encodes CDR1 SGHTA and CDR2 FQGNSA. The CDR3 loop is CASIGQVAGELFF. The DNA of the CDR3 is TGTGCCAGCATCGGACAGGTCGCCGGGGAGCTGTTTTTT.